The 25 T cell receptor beta chains in this list originate from one sample, sequenced in a study of chronic HIV infection and antiretroviral therapy. TCRdb reprocessed the 5' RACE reads via MiXCR and lists one record per CDR3 protein. Of under 55,000 distinct CDR3 sequences in the sample, about 18% are singletons; the top ten hold roughly 3%. Source material: peripheral blood. These receptors came from an adult who had HIV and had not received antiretroviral therapy, or was an uninfected healthy control (not recorded which).

V is TRBV28 and J is TRBJ2-3, with a weak D call TRBD2 (7 bases). CDR3 length: 14 amino acids. V was clipped by 6 bases and J by 4 bases, with 14 bases between them. The V gene's germline CDR1 is MDHEN and CDR2 SYDVKM. CDR3 DNA sequence: TGTGCCAGCAGCCTAGGGGGGGCTGCAGATACGCAGTATTTT. The encoded protein is CASSLGGAADTQYF.

In this sample, this clonotype turned up a few times. The J gene is TRBJ1-2, the V gene TRBV14, with TRBD1 identical over 7 bases. Germline values: CDR1 SGHDN, CDR2 FVKESK. The CDR3 loop spans 15 amino acids. Germline trimming cut 2 bases from V and 8 bases from J; bases unmatched to any gene: 11. The CDR3 loop is CASSQRAQGVLGYTF. The CDR3 bases are TGTGCCAGCAGCCAAAGGGCCCAGGGGGTGCTCGGCTACACCTTC.

The sample holds a few counts of this clonotype. V gene TRBV29-1 combines with J gene TRBJ2-2; D gene uncertain. This CDR3 is 14 amino acids long. The ends were cut back, 2 bases at V and 6 bases at J, with 13 bases in the middle. Looked up from germline, CDR1 is SQVTM and CDR2 is ANQGSEA. CDR3 protein: CSVEISSSAGELFF. The CDR3 nucleotides are TGCAGCGTTGAAATATCGTCGAGCGCCGGGGAGCTGTTTTTT.

This clonotype was detected a few times. V usage is TRBV28 and J usage is TRBJ1-5; 7 bases agree with TRBD1. The CDR3 has 15 amino acids. Germline CDR1 reads MDHEN; CDR2 reads SYDVKM. Trimming took 5 bases from V and 5 from J; bases not matched to a gene: 9. CDR3: CASSTPTGPDQPQHF. CDR3 DNA: TGTGCCAGCAGTACCCCGACAGGGCCCGATCAGCCCCAGCATTTT.

The rearrangement links TRBV27 to TRBJ1-1; D remains unclear. CDR1 is MNHEY, CDR2 SMNVEV, per germline (reference sequence). The CDR3 consists of 11 residues. The V gene lost 3 bases and the J gene lost 11 bases, with 10 bases spanning the gap. CDR3 in amino acids: CASSFEGWAFF. In nucleotides, the CDR3 is TGTGCCAGCAGTTTTGAGGGCTGGGCTTTCTTT.

The gene calls are TRBV20-1 and TRBJ2-1; D gene unclear. There are 15 residues in the CDR3. Between the trimmed V and J ends, which lost 5 bases and 3 bases, there was a span of 17 bases. Per germline, CDR1 DFQATT and CDR2 SNEGSKA (reference sequence). CDR3 protein: CSAATPATGYNEQFF. DNA for the CDR3: TGCAGTGCTGCGACCCCCGCGACGGGCTACAATGAGCAGTTCTTC.

V and J are TRBV9 and TRBJ2-1, with D perhaps matching TRBD2 (6 bases). V lost 0 bases to trimming and J lost 9 bases, with 16 bases between them. The CDR3 runs 15 residues. The V gene's germline CDR1 is SGDLS and CDR2 YYNGEE. The CDR3 sequence is CASSVDLAVGGEQFF. DNA for the CDR3: TGTGCCAGCAGCGTAGACTTAGCGGTGGGCGGTGAGCAGTTCTTC.

This clonotype was picked up a small number of times. V and J are TRBV7-2 and TRBJ2-7; D perhaps matches TRBD2 (6 bases). V was cut by 5 bases and J by 0 bases, with 20 bases left in between. CDR1 and CDR2 (germline): SGHTA, FQGNSA. This CDR3 comprises 17 residues. The CDR3 coding sequence is TGTGCCAGCAGCCCGCCAGGGCTCCGGGACTCCTCCTACGAGCAGTACTTC. It yields the protein CASSPPGLRDSSYEQYF.

Within the sample, this clonotype is medium-sized. The V gene is TRBV14, the J gene TRBJ1-2, with D hard to call. Trimming pared 1 base from V and 2 bases from J, leaving 11 bases between. Germline V gene data show CDR1 as SGHDN and CDR2 as FVKESK. The CDR3 has 15 residues. The DNA of the CDR3 is TGTGCCAGCAGCCAAGTTGGTGGAGACAACTATGGCTACACCTTC. It yields the protein CASSQVGGDNYGYTF.

This clonotype was observed a few times. Here the CDR3 reads CASSENLVRKGNQPQHF. CDR3 nucleotide sequence: TGTGCCAGCAGTGAAAATCTCGTCAGGAAAGGGAATCAGCCCCAGCATTTT. The J gene is TRBJ1-5, the V gene TRBV2; the D is unclear. Trimming left V 2 bases short and J 4 bases short, with 18 bases between. This CDR3 spans 17 amino acids. From germline, CDR1 is SNHLY and CDR2 FYNNEI.

The J gene is TRBJ2-3, the V gene TRBV3-1; D gene uncertain. Between the trimmed V and J ends, which lost 4 bases and 1 base, there was a span of 9 bases. The CDR3 loop spans 14 amino acids. Germline CDR1 LGHDT, CDR2 YNNKEL (reference sequence). CDR3 in DNA: TGTGCCAGCAGCCGATTAGAGCGCACAGATACGCAGTATTTT. Its translation is CASSRLERTDTQYF.

The table lists this clonotype with a few counts. The chain has TRBV7-9 and TRBJ1-3; D not certain. The ends were cut back, 4 bases at V and 1 base at J, with 8 bases in the middle. There are 14 residues in the CDR3. Germline values: CDR1 SEHNR, CDR2 FQNEAQ (reference sequence). The CDR3 protein is CASSSPGSGNTIYF. In DNA form, the CDR3 reads TGTGCCAGCAGCTCCCCCGGGTCTGGAAACACCATATATTTT.

The chain combines TRBV28 with TRBJ2-7; D gene unclear. The germline gives CDR1 MDHEN, CDR2 SYDVKM. CDR3 size: 14 residues. Trimming removed 6 bases from V and 7 bases from J, with 19 bases in between. This chain's CDR3 is CASRGSGSVLEQYF. The CDR3 DNA sequence: TGTGCCAGCAGGGGGTCTGGATCCGTCTTGGAGCAGTACTTC.

The CDR3 DNA reads as TGTGCCAGCAGTTGGACAGGGAGGGGATACTCTGGAAACACCATATATTTT. It encodes CASSWTGRGYSGNTIYF. The rearrangement links TRBV6-5 to TRBJ1-3, with 8 bases that match TRBD1. Trimming took 4 bases from V and 0 from J; bases not matched to a gene: 8. The CDR3 runs 17 residues. Germline V gene data show CDR1 as MNHEY and CDR2 as SVGAGI.

This rearrangement joins TRBV20-1 to TRBJ2-7; no clear D gene. Germline V gene data show CDR1 as DFQATT and CDR2 as SNEGSKA (reference sequence). The CDR3 contains 11 residues. The V end was cut by 2 bases, the J end by 3 bases, with 5 bases between. CDR3 sequence reads: CSARLDYEQYF. The CDR3, as DNA: TGCAGTGCTAGATTAGACTACGAGCAGTACTTC.

This clonotype occurred a few times. This sequence joins TRBV28 and TRBJ2-7; D may correspond to TRBD1 or TRBD2 (7 bases each). CDR1 and CDR2 from the germline V gene are MDHEN and SYDVKM. V dropped 1 base and J dropped 2 bases, with 12 bases sitting between them. CDR3 length: 15 residues. The CDR3 is CASSLYPGGAYEQYF. In nucleotides, the CDR3 is TGTGCCAGCAGTTTATATCCAGGGGGGGCCTACGAGCAGTACTTC.

The table lists this clonotype with a few counts. The rearrangement links TRBV5-5 to TRBJ1-2; TRBD1 is a possible D gene (6 bases). CDR1 is SGHKS, CDR2 YYEKEE, per germline (reference sequence). The V gene lost 5 bases and the J gene lost 5 bases, with 13 bases spanning the gap. The CDR3 runs 13 residues. The CDR3 protein is CASSSGQLYGYTF. CDR3 in DNA: TGTGCCAGCAGTTCCGGACAGCTATATGGCTACACCTTC.

The table lists this clonotype with a few counts. The chain employs TRBV28 and TRBJ1-2, with 7 bases fitting TRBD1. V trimming: 2 bases; J trimming: 0 bases; junction bases outside the gene matches: 3. The CDR3 totals 15 residues. Germline CDR1 and CDR2: MDHEN and SYDVKM. The CDR3 DNA reads TGTGCCAGCAGTTTAACAACAGGGGCTAACTATGGCTACACCTTC. Its translation is CASSLTTGANYGYTF.

The chain couples TRBV28 to TRBJ1-1; D is possibly TRBD1 (5 bases). V lost 3 bases to trimming and J lost 5 bases, with 10 bases between them. The germline CDR1 and CDR2 sequences are MDHEN and SYDVKM. The CDR3 length is 13 residues. The CDR3 region is CASSFPRGTEAFF. As DNA, the CDR3 is TGTGCCAGCAGTTTCCCCCGGGGGACTGAAGCTTTCTTT.

Ten or more counts support this clonotype. The V call is TRBV4-2, the J call TRBJ2-7; 15 nucleotides agree with TRBD2. After removal of 5 bases from V and 0 bases from J, the junction contained 11 bases not matched to a gene. CDR1 and CDR2 (germline): LGHNA, YNFKEQ. The CDR3 extends over 19 amino acids. The CDR3 DNA is TGTGCCAGCAGCATATATGGACTAGCGGGAGGGATCAGCTCCTACGAGCAGTACTTC. Its protein is CASSIYGLAGGISSYEQYF.

The chain combines TRBV9 with TRBJ1-1; TRBD1 agrees at 7 bases. There are 16 residues in the CDR3. The germline CDR1 and CDR2 sequences are SGDLS and YYNGEE. The trim removed 3 bases at V and 2 bases at J, leaving 10 bases unmatched. CDR3: CASSAHRGTLNTEAFF. CDR3 nucleotides: TGTGCCAGCAGCGCGCACAGGGGTACATTAAACACTGAAGCTTTCTTT.

CDR3 sequence (DNA): TGTGCCAGCAGTTTATCCCCCCGGGGTGGCAATCAGCCCCAGCATTTT. Translated, it gives CASSLSPRGGNQPQHF. The chain combines TRBV28 with TRBJ1-5; D unclear. Germline-derived CDR1 and CDR2 are MDHEN and SYDVKM. The CDR3 is made up of 16 amino acids. V was cut by 1 base and J by 2 bases, with 12 bases left in between.

V is TRBV6-5 and J is TRBJ1-2; D call uncertain. In germline, CDR1 is MNHEY, CDR2 SVGAGI. The CDR3 is 13 residues long. V lost 2 bases and J lost 0, with 4 bases in between. The CDR3 is CASSYGTNYGYTF. The CDR3 DNA follows: TGTGCCAGCAGTTACGGAACTAACTATGGCTACACCTTC.

The chain couples TRBV4-1 to TRBJ1-4, with D possibly matching TRBD1 (6 bases). Trimming removed 1 base from V and 2 bases from J, with 14 bases in between. The germline V gene encodes CDR1 MGHRA and CDR2 YSYEKL. The length of the CDR3 is 17 residues. Here the CDR3 DNA reads TGCGCCAGCAGCCAAGGACGGGGGCAGGGCACTAATGAAAAACTGTTTTTT. Amino acids: CASSQGRGQGTNEKLFF.

The V call is TRBV2, the J call TRBJ2-1, with 7 positions matching TRBD2. CDR3 length: 17 amino acids. CDR1 and CDR2 (germline): SNHLY, FYNNEI. After removal of 6 bases from V and 4 bases from J, the junction contained 15 bases not matched to a gene. The CDR3 loop reads CASSVLRAGSHYNEQFF. The CDR3, as DNA: TGTGCCAGCAGCGTACTAAGAGCGGGAAGCCATTACAATGAGCAGTTCTTC. The full variable domain, in which reference TRBV2 and TRBJ2-1 provide the parts outside the CDR3, is EPEVTQTPSHQVTQMGQEVILRCVPISNHLYFYWYRQILGQKVEFLVSFYNNEISEKSEIFDDQFSVERPDGSNFTLKIRSTKLEDSAMYFCASSVLRAGSHYNEQFFGPGTRLTVL.